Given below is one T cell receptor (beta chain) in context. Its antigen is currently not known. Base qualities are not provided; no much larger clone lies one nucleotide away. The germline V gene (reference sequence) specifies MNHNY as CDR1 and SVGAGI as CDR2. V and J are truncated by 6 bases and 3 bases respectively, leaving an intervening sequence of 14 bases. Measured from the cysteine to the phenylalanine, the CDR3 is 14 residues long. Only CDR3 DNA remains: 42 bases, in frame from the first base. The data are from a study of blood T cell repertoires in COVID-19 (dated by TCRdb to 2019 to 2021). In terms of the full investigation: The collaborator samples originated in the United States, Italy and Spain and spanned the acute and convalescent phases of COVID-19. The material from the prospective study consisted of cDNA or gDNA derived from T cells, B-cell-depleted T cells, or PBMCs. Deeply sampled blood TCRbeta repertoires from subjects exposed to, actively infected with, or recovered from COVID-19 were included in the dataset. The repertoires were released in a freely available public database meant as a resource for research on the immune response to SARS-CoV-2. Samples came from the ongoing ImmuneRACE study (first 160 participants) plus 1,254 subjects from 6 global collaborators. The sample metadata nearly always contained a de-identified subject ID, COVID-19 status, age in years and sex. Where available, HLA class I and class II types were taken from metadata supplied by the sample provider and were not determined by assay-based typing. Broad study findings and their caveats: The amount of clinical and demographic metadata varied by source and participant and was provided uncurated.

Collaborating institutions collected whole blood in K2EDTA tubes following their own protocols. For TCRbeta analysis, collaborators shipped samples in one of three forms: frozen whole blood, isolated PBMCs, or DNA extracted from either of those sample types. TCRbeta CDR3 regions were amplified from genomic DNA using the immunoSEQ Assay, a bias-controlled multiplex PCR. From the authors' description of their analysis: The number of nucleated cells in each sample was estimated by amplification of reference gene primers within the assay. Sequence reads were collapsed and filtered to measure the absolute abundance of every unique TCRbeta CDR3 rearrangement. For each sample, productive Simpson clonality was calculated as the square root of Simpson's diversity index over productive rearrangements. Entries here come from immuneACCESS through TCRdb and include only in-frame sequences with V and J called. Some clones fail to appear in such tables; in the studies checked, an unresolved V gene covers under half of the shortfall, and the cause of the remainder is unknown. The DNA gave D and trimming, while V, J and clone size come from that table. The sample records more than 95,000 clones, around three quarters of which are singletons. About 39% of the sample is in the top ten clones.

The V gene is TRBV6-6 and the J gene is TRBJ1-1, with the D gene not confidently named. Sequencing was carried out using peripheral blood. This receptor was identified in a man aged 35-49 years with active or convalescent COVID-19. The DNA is TGTGCCAGCAGCCGACCTAGGTACGACACTGAAGCTTTCTTT. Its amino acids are CASSRPRYDTEAFF.